Following are 9 T cell receptor beta chains from one sample sequenced in a study of T cell repertoires in cytomegalovirus infection. MiXCR, applied by TCRdb to the reads, yields one record per CDR3 protein. The sample contains hundreds of thousands of distinct CDR3 sequences, approximately 24% of which appear only once. The sequenced sample was CD8+ T cells from PBMCs. The receptor source for this set is a human donor in good health (CMV status not recorded). Some clones in this sample may be carry-over from other donors' samples.

V gene TRBV25-1 combines with J gene TRBJ2-1, with 9 bases lining up with TRBD1. Per the germline V gene, CDR1 is MGHDK and CDR2 is SYGVNS. V shed 3 bases and J 2 bases; nucleotides not matched to a gene: 2. This CDR3 is built from 15 residues. Written as DNA, the CDR3 is TGTGCCAGCAGTGAGTGGGACAGGGCCTACAATGAGCAGTTCTTC. Its protein product is CASSEWDRAYNEQFF.

This clonotype was counted many times. The rearrangement links TRBV10-3 to TRBJ1-1, with TRBD1 identical over 9 bases. Germline V lookup: CDR1 ENHRY, CDR2 SYGVKD. The CDR3 is made up of 15 amino acids. V lost 6 bases, J lost 1 base, and 6 bases stayed unmatched. CDR3 in amino acids: CAIRSGQGKNTEAFF. In DNA, the CDR3 is TGTGCCATCAGATCGGGACAGGGTAAGAACACTGAAGCTTTCTTT.

This clonotype was counted between two and nine times. J is TRBJ2-5 and V is TRBV7-9; 8 nucleotides align to TRBD1. Germline V gene data show CDR1 as SEHNR and CDR2 as FQNEAQ (reference sequence). V was clipped by 5 bases and J by 11 bases; unmatched bases: 10. The CDR3 sequence is 13 residues long. CDR3 sequence: CASSLDRASSQYF. DNA of the CDR3: TGTGCCAGCAGCCTGGACAGGGCCTCAAGTCAGTACTTC.

This clonotype has ten or more counts. The chain combines TRBV4-1 with TRBJ2-1; TRBD1 aligns across 8 bases. The germline CDR1 and CDR2 sequences are MGHRA and YSYEKL. The CDR3 totals 15 residues. The V gene end was trimmed by 0 bases and the J gene end by 3 bases; junction bases not matched to a gene: 1. The CDR3 sequence: CASSQEDRVYNEQFF. Here the CDR3 DNA reads TGCGCCAGCAGCCAAGAGGACAGGGTCTACAATGAGCAGTTCTTC.

This chain uses TRBV20-1 with TRBJ1-2; D is unclear. This CDR3 is built from 17 residues. The V gene lost 3 bases and the J gene lost 0 bases, with 20 bases spanning the gap. Germline CDR1 is DFQATT and CDR2 is SNEGSKA (reference sequence). CDR3 in amino acids: CSARPEVAHLTNYGYTF. The CDR3 nucleotides read TGCAGTGCTAGGCCTGAAGTTGCGCACCTTACTAACTATGGCTACACCTTC.

This clonotype appeared a few times. The chain employs TRBV6-2 or TRBV6-3 and TRBJ1-2; 8 nucleotides line up with TRBD1. The germline gives CDR1 MNHEY, CDR2 SVGEGT. J was trimmed by 3 bases and V by 7 bases; bases with no gene match: 7. The CDR3 runs to 14 residues. CDR3 bases: TGTGCCAGCACCGGACAGGGCCACTACTATGGCTACACCTTC. Protein: CASTGQGHYYGYTF.

The chain couples TRBV14 to TRBJ2-4; D is perhaps TRBD1 (7 bases). Germline CDR1 SGHDN, CDR2 FVKESK. The length of the CDR3 is 14 residues. The V end lost 3 bases, the J end lost 8 bases, and 14 bases lay between the germline ends. The CDR3 coding sequence is TGTGCCAGCAGCCATAGGACAGGAGGGGACATTCAGTACTTC. Encoded protein: CASSHRTGGDIQYF.

This clonotype was found many times. V and J are TRBV7-2 and TRBJ1-1; 7 bases agree with TRBD1. The CDR3 extends over 17 amino acids. CDR1 is SGHTA and CDR2 is FQGNSA in the germline V gene. V lost 3 bases, J lost 1 base, and 11 bases stayed unmatched. DNA for the CDR3: TGTGCCAGCAGCTTGAGACAGGGTCTTACCCGGAACACTGAAGCTTTCTTT. Translating it yields CASSLRQGLTRNTEAFF.

The table lists this clonotype with a few counts. The rearrangement joins TRBV6-6 to TRBJ2-5; D possibly corresponds to TRBD1 (6 bases). V lost 5 bases and J lost 2, with 15 bases in between. Germline V gene lookup returns CDR1 MNHNY and CDR2 SVGAGI (reference sequence). This CDR3 has 15 residues. CDR3 protein: CASSLLRDKQETQYF. CDR3 nucleotide sequence: TGTGCCAGCAGTCTCCTCCGGGACAAGCAAGAGACCCAGTACTTC.